These 26 T cell receptor beta chains originate from one sample sequenced in a study of graft-versus-host responses after intestinal transplantation. Their recognized antigens are unknown. Clones were sequenced by immunoSEQ multiplex PCR, and TCRdb holds only the in-frame ones, with some missing. The repertoire has about 88,000 clones, roughly nine tenths of them found once; the top ten carry around 0.11%. The sequencing here drew on unstimulated CD4+ T cells sorted from spleen or lymph node cells, taken before intestinal transplant. These receptors were obtained from a human donor who received an intestinal transplant.

V gene TRBV18 combines with J gene TRBJ1-1; no reliable D call. The ends were cut back, 2 bases at V and 0 bases at J, with 4 bases in the middle. This CDR3 is 13 amino acids long. CDR1 KGHSH and CDR2 LQKENI come from the germline V gene. Here the CDR3 reads CASSPVVNTEAFF. In nucleotides, the CDR3 is TGTGCCAGCTCACCAGTCGTGAACACTGAAGCTTTCTTT.

The sample holds a few counts of this clone. In nucleotides, the CDR3 is TGCGCCAGCAGCCAAGGGGACTCCCCTCGGAATGAGCAGTTCTTC. This codes for CASSQGDSPRNEQFF. This sequence joins TRBV4-1 and TRBJ2-1; D might be TRBD2 (6 bases). The germline V gene has CDR1 MGHRA and CDR2 YSYEKL. Trimming stripped 1 base from V and 7 bases from J, with 14 bases between. The CDR3 contains 15 residues.

The rearrangement uses TRBV13 and TRBJ2-7, with D perhaps matching TRBD1 (5 bases). V gave up 5 bases and J gave up 0 bases, with 11 bases separating them. This CDR3 has 14 amino acids. Germline CDR1 is PRHDT and CDR2 is FYEKMQ (reference sequence). The CDR3 DNA sequence: TGTGCCAGCAGCCCGGCGACAGACTCCTACGAGCAGTACTTC. Protein: CASSPATDSYEQYF.

V is TRBV5-1 and J is TRBJ1-2; D is uncertain. V was trimmed by 4 bases and J by 2 bases, leaving 15 bases between them. Germline CDR1 SGHRS, CDR2 YFSETQ. The CDR3 runs 15 residues. The CDR3 DNA reads as TGCGCCAGCAGCGATCCCGGGAGGGCGAACTATGGCTACACCTTC. Translating gives CASSDPGRANYGYTF. The complete variable domain, with remaining parts taken from reference TRBV5-1 and TRBJ1-2, reads KAGVTQTPRYLIKTRGQQVTLSCSPISGHRSVSWYQQTPGQGLQFLFEYFSETQRNKGNFPGRFSGRQFSNSRSEMNVSTLELGDSALYLCASSDPGRANYGYTFGSGTRLTVV.

This rearrangement joins TRBV28 to TRBJ2-7; TRBD2 aligns across 8 bases. The junction had 10 bases not matched to a gene; V was cut back by 7 bases and J by 2 bases. The germline gives CDR1 MDHEN, CDR2 SYDVKM. The CDR3 spans 15 residues. CDR3 bases: TGTGCCAGCACTGCACCGGGACTAGGGGCCTACGAGCAGTACTTC. This translates into CASTAPGLGAYEQYF.

The rearrangement links TRBV5-5 to TRBJ1-3; TRBD1 matches 9 bases. Germline V gene data show CDR1 as SGHKS and CDR2 as YYEKEE (reference sequence). This CDR3 has 13 amino acids. Trimming at V came to 4 bases and at J to 9 bases, leaving 5 bases not matched to a gene. In nucleotides, the CDR3 is TGTGCCAGCAGCATCGACAGGGGGGTCACCATATATTTT. The encoded protein is CASSIDRGVTIYF.

V usage is TRBV7-8 and J usage is TRBJ2-7, with D perhaps TRBD1 (5 bases). The CDR3 is 14 amino acids. Germline V gene data show CDR1 as SGHVS and CDR2 as FQNEAQ. Trimming took 8 bases from V and 2 from J, leaving 16 bases between them. The CDR3: CASGPRQGTYEQYF. The DNA for the CDR3 is TGTGCCAGCGGCCCCAGGCAGGGCACCTACGAGCAGTACTTC.

J is TRBJ2-7 and V is TRBV7-3; D remains unclear. Trimming took off 5 bases at V and 4 bases at J, with 12 bases between the two ends. CDR1 is SGHTA, CDR2 FQGTGA, per germline. The CDR3 consists of 13 residues. CDR3 sequence (DNA): TGTGCCAGCAGCCCCCCCGAGAGTTACGAGCAGTACTTC. This translates into CASSPPESYEQYF. Combining the CDR3 with reference TRBV7-3 and TRBJ2-7 gives the whole variable domain GAGVSQTPSNKVTEKGKYVELRCDPISGHTALYWYRQSLGQGPEFLIYFQGTGAADDSGLPNDRFFAVRPEGSVSTLKIQRTERGDSAVYLCASSPPESYEQYFGPGTRLTVT.

The V gene is TRBV4-1, the J gene TRBJ1-2; 7 positions match TRBD1. The V segment lost 1 base and the J segment 3 bases; nucleotides outside the gene matches: 2. The CDR3 is 14 residues long. Germline V gene lookup returns CDR1 MGHRA and CDR2 YSYEKL. The CDR3 here is CASSQVGTDYGYTF. CDR3 nucleotides: TGCGCCAGCAGCCAAGTCGGGACAGACTATGGCTACACCTTC.

The CDR3 DNA reads as TGTGCCAGCAGTCCCTCCTCTAACTATGGCTACACCTTC. Residues: CASSPSSNYGYTF. The V and J genes are TRBV6-6 and TRBJ1-2; D is ambiguous. The CDR3 is 13 residues long. Germline CDR1 and CDR2: MNHNY and SVGAGI (reference sequence). Deletions cut 5 bases from V and 0 bases from J, with 7 bases between.

V is TRBV5-1 and J is TRBJ1-5, with TRBD1 matching 11 bases. Germline values: CDR1 SGHRS, CDR2 YFSETQ. The V segment lost 4 bases and the J segment 7 bases; nucleotides outside the gene matches: 4. The CDR3 extends over 14 amino acids. The CDR3 coding sequence is TGCGCCAGCAGCCGGGGACAGGGGGTGCAGCCCCAGCATTTT. Encoded protein: CASSRGQGVQPQHF.

The chain employs TRBV2 and TRBJ1-1; a weak D match, TRBD1 (5 bases). The CDR3 spans 13 residues. Trimming stripped 7 bases from V and 1 base from J, with 10 bases between. Germline loops: CDR1 SNHLY, CDR2 FYNNEI. As DNA, the CDR3 is TGTGCCAGCACCAGACAGCAGAACACTGAAGCTTTCTTT. As protein: CASTRQQNTEAFF. The full variable domain, in which reference TRBV2 and TRBJ1-1 provide the parts outside the CDR3, is EPEVTQTPSHQVTQMGQEVILRCVPISNHLYFYWYRQILGQKVEFLVSFYNNEISEKSEIFDDQFSVERPDGSNFTLKIRSTKLEDSAMYFCASTRQQNTEAFFGQGTRLTVV.

The gene calls are TRBV11-3 and TRBJ2-2, with 12 bases identical to TRBD2. CDR1 is SGHNT, CDR2 YENEEA, per germline. The CDR3 has 17 residues. V trimming: 5 bases; J trimming: 7 bases; junction bases outside the gene matches: 11. CDR3 residues: CASSPRGLAGLVGELFF. The CDR3 DNA sequence: TGTGCCAGCAGCCCCCGCGGACTAGCGGGGTTGGTCGGGGAGCTGTTTTTT. The full variable domain, with the rest looked up from reference TRBV11-3 and TRBJ2-2, is EAGVVQSPRYKIIEKKQPVAFWCNPISGHNTLYWYLQNLGQGPELLIRYENEEAVDDSQLPKDRFSAERLKGVDSTLKIQPAELGDSAVYLCASSPRGLAGLVGELFFGEGSRLTVL.

The chain is built from TRBV13 and TRBJ2-7, with D maybe TRBD1 (7 bases). Germline V gives CDR1 PRHDT, CDR2 FYEKMQ (reference sequence). V shed 4 bases and J shed 2 bases, with 12 bases lying between them. This CDR3 comprises 14 residues. CDR3 sequence reads: CASSWRDRPYEQYF. CDR3 DNA sequence: TGTGCCAGCAGCTGGAGGGACAGACCCTACGAGCAGTACTTC.

This rearrangement joins TRBV7-8 to TRBJ2-5, with TRBD1 matching over 8 bases. The DNA matches TRBJ2-7 better at its end, which makes the J call doubtful. CDR3 length equals 15 residues. In germline, CDR1 is SGHVS, CDR2 FQNEAQ. The CDR3 bases are TGTGCCAGCAGCCACAACCGGGACAGGCCGTACGAGCAGTACTTC. Translating gives CASSHNRDRPYEQYF.

This rearrangement joins TRBV21-1 to TRBJ2-3; TRBD1 reflects the table's D call only, with no check against the DNA. TRBV21-1 is an annotated pseudogene. The CDR3 sequence is 15 residues long. The CDR3 nucleotides are TGTGCCAGCAGCAAAGGTCTGGGCGGCACAGATACGCAGTATTTT. It yields the protein CASSKGLGGTDTQYF.

This clone occurred once. J is TRBJ2-5 and V is TRBV11-2, with 8 bases identical to TRBD2. Germline V gene lookup returns CDR1 SGHAT and CDR2 FQNNGV. The CDR3 loop spans 15 amino acids. Losses at the gene ends were 8 bases for V and 5 bases for J; bases not matched to a gene: 13. CDR3 DNA sequence: TGTGCCAGCGCACCTACCGGGGGGGCCGGGGAGACCCAGTACTTC. Encoded protein: CASAPTGGAGETQYF.

The genes are TRBV9 and TRBJ2-5; D unclear. The CDR3 is 13 residues long. Deletions cut 2 bases from V and 5 bases from J, with 10 bases between. Per germline, CDR1 SGDLS and CDR2 YYNGEE. The CDR3 DNA follows: TGTGCCAGCAGCGTTCGAGCCAGGGAGACCCAGTACTTC. Protein sequence: CASSVRARETQYF.

This sequence joins TRBV2 and TRBJ1-2; 7 positions match TRBD1. This CDR3 has 16 amino acids. J was trimmed by 0 bases and V by 4 bases; bases with no gene match: 8. Germline V gene lookup returns CDR1 SNHLY and CDR2 FYNNEI. The CDR3 sequence is CASSAGRGKANYGYTF. As DNA, the CDR3 is TGTGCCAGCAGTGCGGGCAGGGGGAAAGCTAACTATGGCTACACCTTC.

The rearrangement links TRBV5-4 to TRBJ2-3, with a weak D call TRBD2 (6 bases). The CDR3 contains 19 residues. CDR1 is SGHNT and CDR2 is YYREEE in the germline V gene (reference sequence). V lost 0 bases and J 3 bases, leaving 23 bases between the germline ends. This chain's CDR3 is CASSLGGRGGVLATDTQYF. CDR3 DNA: TGTGCCAGCAGCTTGGGGGGTCGCGGCGGGGTATTGGCGACAGATACGCAGTATTTT.

Written as DNA, the CDR3 is TGCGCCAGCAGCCCGGGTGGGGGCGCTGGCTACACCTTC. Translation gives CASSPGGGAGYTF. This chain joins TRBV5-1 and TRBJ1-2, with D perhaps matching TRBD1 (6 bases). CDR1 SGHRS and CDR2 YFSETQ come from the germline V gene. There are 13 residues in the CDR3. Between the trimmed V and J ends, which lost 4 bases and 7 bases, there was a span of 14 bases.

This clone occurred once. The chain joins TRBV9 to TRBJ2-7, with 14 bases that match TRBD2. Germline CDR1 reads SGDLS; CDR2 reads YYNGEE. The V gene end was trimmed by 4 bases and the J gene end by 7 bases; junction bases not matched to a gene: 4. The CDR3 has 14 residues. The CDR3 sequence: CASSQGLAGAEQYF. As DNA, the CDR3 is TGTGCCAGCAGCCAGGGACTAGCGGGGGCAGAGCAGTACTTC. The full variable domain, its missing parts supplied by reference TRBV9 and TRBJ2-7, is DSGVTQTPKHLITATGQRVTLRCSPRSGDLSVYWYQQSLDQGLQFLIQYYNGEERAKGNILERFSAQQFPDLHSELNLSSLELGDSALYFCASSQGLAGAEQYFGPGTRLTVT.

The chain is built from TRBV10-1 and TRBJ1-1; the D gene is possibly TRBD1 (6 bases). Germline V gene sequence: CDR1 WNHNN, CDR2 SYGVQD (reference sequence). V shed 7 bases and J shed 4 bases, with 13 bases lying between them. The CDR3 spans 13 residues. This chain's CDR3 is CASTQGFGTEAFF. For the CDR3, the DNA is TGCGCCAGCACACAGGGTTTCGGCACTGAAGCTTTCTTT.

CDR3 amino acids: CASSLGSSGNYGYTF. For the CDR3, the DNA is TGCGCCAGCAGCTTGGGTTCGTCAGGAAACTATGGCTACACCTTC. The J gene is TRBJ1-2, the V gene TRBV5-1; no clear D. V lost 0 bases to trimming and J lost 2 bases, with 11 bases between them. The CDR3 is made up of 15 amino acids. CDR1 and CDR2 (germline): SGHRS, YFSETQ.

V usage is TRBV10-2 and J usage is TRBJ1-6; 7 bases line up with TRBD1. Per the germline V gene, CDR1 is WSHSY and CDR2 is SAAADI. CDR3 length: 16 amino acids. Trimming cost V 7 bases and J 4 bases; bases outside gene matches: 10. The CDR3 region is CASTKDRDLYNSPLHF. CDR3 sequence (DNA): TGCGCCAGCACCAAAGACAGGGACCTATATAATTCACCCCTCCACTTT.

The genes are TRBV15 and TRBJ2-2, with 10 bases matching TRBD2. CDR3 length: 16 residues. V shed 2 bases, J shed 8 bases, and the junction held 8 bases outside the gene matches. CDR1 and CDR2 from the germline V gene are LNHNV and YYDKDF (reference sequence). CDR3 amino acids: CATSRSLAGVSGELFF. The CDR3 bases are TGTGCCACCAGCAGATCGCTAGCGGGGGTATCGGGGGAGCTGTTTTTT.